A selection of T cell receptor beta chains follows, all from one sample in a study of blood T cells in healthy people across ages. Via MiXCR, TCRdb re-called the 5' RACE reads, giving one row per CDR3 protein. The data hold over a million distinct CDR3 sequences, with 20% to 25% observed a single time. In addition, the sample was reused for a study of T cells of mothers and their children.

Sequenced material: blood. All receptors derive from a girl aged 2-10 years in good health. The CDR3 runs from the conserved cysteine through the conserved F or W. The order of the fields is J gene, D gene, clone size, V gene, CDR3 protein, CDR3 DNA. The D gene is left open where the match is weak. For some rows the clone size is stated as once, few or many, or as a class when expanded; others skip it.

J: TRBJ2-3
D: TRBD2
size: .
V: TRBV29-1
CDR3: CSAPGLAADTQYF
DNA: TGCAGCGCCCCGGGACTAGCGGCAGATACGCAGTATTTT

J: TRBJ2-1
D: .
size: .
V: TRBV19
CDR3: CASSNHMEGNEQFF
DNA: TGTGCCAGTAGTAACCACATGGAGGGCAATGAGCAGTTCTTC

J: TRBJ1-1
D: .
size: few
V: TRBV4-1
CDR3: CASSPSGTPNTEAFF
DNA: TGCGCCAGCAGCCCGTCCGGGACGCCGAACACTGAAGCTTTCTTT

J: TRBJ2-1
D: .
size: few
V: TRBV7-2
CDR3: CASSPLPGKQEYNEQFF
DNA: TGTGCCAGCAGCCCCCTCCCCGGAAAACAAGAGTACAATGAGCAGTTCTTC

J: TRBJ2-7
D: TRBD2
size: few
V: TRBV7-9
CDR3: CANSSLAGGPNEQYF
DNA: TGTGCCAACAGCTCTCTAGCGGGAGGGCCCAACGAGCAGTACTTC

J: TRBJ2-1
D: .
size: .
V: TRBV12-3/TRBV12-4
CDR3: CATNRRGSDEQFF
DNA: TGTGCCACCAACCGGAGGGGGAGCGATGAGCAGTTCTTC

J: TRBJ2-1
D: .
size: .
V: TRBV7-3
CDR3: CASSSLDEGVGEQFF
DNA: TGTGCCAGCAGCTCGTTAGATGAAGGGGTGGGTGAGCAGTTCTTC

J: TRBJ2-5
D: .
size: few
V: TRBV9
CDR3: CASSVVGGRETQYF
DNA: TGTGCCAGCAGCGTAGTTGGGGGAAGAGAGACCCAGTACTTC

J: TRBJ1-2
D: .
size: .
V: TRBV13
CDR3: CASSPGFRANYGYTF
DNA: TGTGCAAGCAGCCCAGGGTTCCGGGCTAACTATGGCTACACCTTC

J: TRBJ1-2
D: .
size: few
V: TRBV20-1
CDR3: CSAKAGLGGYTF
DNA: TGCAGTGCTAAAGCAGGGCTAGGTGGCTACACCTTC

J: TRBJ2-2
D: TRBD2
size: .
V: TRBV7-8
CDR3: CASSPPGGFSDTGELFF
DNA: TGTGCCAGCAGCCCCCCGGGGGGGTTCTCGGACACCGGGGAGCTGTTTTTT

J: TRBJ2-3
D: .
size: few
V: TRBV3-1
CDR3: CASSLGVQSADTQYF
DNA: TGTGCCAGCAGCCTCGGGGTCCAGAGCGCAGATACGCAGTATTTT

J: TRBJ2-2
D: .
size: .
V: TRBV7-2
CDR3: CASSALVGGELFF
DNA: TGTGCCAGCAGCGCGTTGGTCGGCGGGGAGCTGTTTTTT

J: TRBJ2-2
D: .
size: many
V: TRBV5-1
CDR3: CASSSLYTGELFF
DNA: TGTGCCAGCAGTTCCCTATATACCGGGGAGCTGTTTTTT

J: TRBJ2-7
D: .
size: few
V: TRBV7-2
CDR3: CASSLLQGHEQYF
DNA: TGTGCCAGCAGCTTGTTACAGGGCCACGAGCAGTACTTC

J: TRBJ2-7
D: .
size: many
V: TRBV27
CDR3: CASSLSLNYEQYF
DNA: TGTGCCAGCAGTTTATCCTTAAACTACGAGCAGTACTTC

J: TRBJ2-6
D: .
size: .
V: TRBV29-1
CDR3: CSTLQDSGANVLTF
DNA: TGCAGCACCCTACAAGACTCTGGGGCCAACGTCCTGACTTTC

J: TRBJ2-7
D: TRBD2
size: .
V: TRBV6-6
CDR3: CVSSPTSGIPYEQYF
DNA: TGTGTCAGCAGCCCGACTAGCGGGATTCCCTACGAGCAGTACTTC

J: TRBJ1-2
D: .
size: .
V: TRBV5-1
CDR3: CASSLDYGTTAGYTF
DNA: TGCGCCAGCAGCTTAGACTATGGGACAACCGCTGGCTACACCTTC

J: TRBJ1-5
D: .
size: .
V: TRBV4-3
CDR3: CASSQDRGPLAQPQHF
DNA: TGCGCCAGCAGCCAAGATCGTGGGCCCCTTGCTCAGCCCCAGCATTTT

J: TRBJ2-5
D: .
size: few
V: TRBV25-1
CDR3: CAGGTDQETQYF
DNA: TGTGCCGGCGGGACGGACCAAGAGACCCAGTACTTC

J: TRBJ2-3
D: .
size: .
V: TRBV5-1
CDR3: CASSFGQTTDTQYF
DNA: TGCGCCAGCAGCTTCGGACAGACGACAGATACGCAGTATTTT

J: TRBJ2-3
D: .
size: few
V: TRBV20-1
CDR3: CSAPEGGANRRGTDTQYF
DNA: TGCAGTGCCCCCGAGGGGGGGGCGAACCGACGGGGCACAGATACGCAGTATTTT

J: TRBJ2-6
D: TRBD1
size: .
V: TRBV9
CDR3: CASSFDREGTGANVLTF
DNA: TGTGCCAGCAGCTTCGACAGGGAAGGCACTGGGGCCAACGTCCTGACTTTC

J: TRBJ1-4
D: .
size: few
V: TRBV11-2
CDR3: CASSPRQRSEKLFF
DNA: TGTGCCAGCAGCCCCCGACAGAGGAGTGAAAAACTGTTTTTT

J: TRBJ2-7
D: .
size: .
V: TRBV12-3/TRBV12-4
CDR3: CASSSSGNHEQYF
DNA: TGTGCCAGCAGTTCCTCAGGTAACCACGAGCAGTACTTC

J: TRBJ2-7
D: .
size: few
V: TRBV7-9
CDR3: CASSTTDRYAYEQYF
DNA: TGTGCCAGCAGCACGACCGACAGGTATGCCTACGAGCAGTACTTC

J: TRBJ2-1
D: .
size: few
V: TRBV9
CDR3: CASSAQPSYNEQFF
DNA: TGTGCCAGCAGCGCACAACCTTCCTACAATGAGCAGTTCTTC

J: TRBJ2-5
D: TRBD2
size: .
V: TRBV10-3
CDR3: CAISESNWASGSGETQYF
DNA: TGTGCCATCAGTGAGTCGAATTGGGCTAGCGGGAGTGGAGAGACCCAGTACTTC

J: TRBJ2-5
D: TRBD2
size: many
V: TRBV7-2
CDR3: CASSLGASGGSRYF
DNA: TGTGCCAGCAGCCTAGGGGCTAGCGGGGGTTCTCGGTACTTC

J: TRBJ1-1
D: .
size: few
V: TRBV6-1
CDR3: CASIYTGPDTEAFF
DNA: TGTGCCAGCATATATACAGGGCCTGACACTGAAGCTTTCTTT

J: TRBJ2-3
D: TRBD2
size: few
V: TRBV10-3
CDR3: CAISDGAGSFDTQYF
DNA: TGTGCCATCAGTGATGGAGCGGGAAGTTTCGATACGCAGTATTTT

J: TRBJ1-1
D: TRBD1
size: many
V: TRBV7-2
CDR3: CASSPTGGDTEAFF
DNA: TGTGCCAGCAGTCCTACAGGGGGCGACACTGAAGCTTTCTTT

J: TRBJ2-1
D: .
size: .
V: TRBV5-1
CDR3: CASSFEGRLGFF
DNA: TGCGCCAGCAGCTTCGAGGGCCGTCTTGGGTTCTTC

J: TRBJ2-1
D: .
size: .
V: TRBV12-3/TRBV12-4
CDR3: CASSFEATYNEQFF
DNA: TGTGCCAGCAGTTTTGAGGCAACCTACAATGAGCAGTTCTTC

J: TRBJ2-5
D: .
size: .
V: TRBV7-9
CDR3: CASSSRTVEETQYF
DNA: TGTGCCAGCAGCTCACGGACAGTCGAGGAGACCCAGTACTTC

J: TRBJ2-7
D: TRBD2
size: .
V: TRBV12-3/TRBV12-4
CDR3: CASSPIAGGVPYF
DNA: TGTGCCAGCAGTCCTATAGCGGGGGGGGTTCCGTACTTC

J: TRBJ2-1
D: .
size: .
V: TRBV7-9
CDR3: CASSFGAGSGNEQFF
DNA: TGTGCCAGCAGCTTCGGCGCGGGGAGTGGTAATGAGCAGTTCTTC

J: TRBJ2-5
D: .
size: .
V: TRBV18
CDR3: CASSPPLRTVMETQYF
DNA: TGTGCCAGCTCACCACCGCTACGCACGGTGATGGAGACCCAGTACTTC

J: TRBJ1-4
D: TRBD1
size: .
V: TRBV6-5
CDR3: CASSYLRDRGEKLFF
DNA: TGTGCCAGCAGTTATCTCCGGGACAGGGGGGAAAAACTGTTTTTT

J: TRBJ2-1
D: TRBD1
size: .
V: TRBV9
CDR3: CASSAGQGKGNEQFF
DNA: TGTGCCAGCAGCGCTGGACAGGGAAAAGGGAATGAGCAGTTCTTC